A selection of T cell receptor beta chains follows, all from one sample in a study of T cell responses to AZD1222 COVID-19 vaccine. Sequencing used immunoSEQ multiplex PCR; TCRdb keeps in-frame clones, though not all of them. The table lists approximately 150,000 clones, around 93% of them singletons. Sequencing was performed on peripheral blood, taken on day 0 of AZD1222 vaccination. These receptor sequences come from an adult in good health. Both conserved end residues are part of each CDR3. The order of the fields is clone size, J gene, V gene, D gene, CDR3 protein, CDR3 DNA. D genes are given only for firm matches. A row's size may be missing; if present it is once, few, many or a size class.

clone size: -; J gene: TRBJ1-2; V gene: TRBV30; D gene: -; CDR3 protein: CAWSDIQDPSGYTF; CDR3 DNA: TGTGCCTGGAGTGACATACAGGACCCCTCTGGCTACACCTTC
clone size: -; J gene: TRBJ2-1; V gene: TRBV7-9; D gene: TRBD2; CDR3 protein: CASSRLADTYNEQFF; CDR3 DNA: TGTGCCAGCAGCCGACTAGCGGATACATACAATGAGCAGTTCTTC
clone size: -; J gene: TRBJ2-1; V gene: TRBV5-5; D gene: -; CDR3 protein: CASSLGSYNEQFF; CDR3 DNA: TGTGCCAGCAGTTTGGGTTCCTACAATGAGCAGTTCTTC
clone size: -; J gene: TRBJ1-2; V gene: TRBV30; D gene: -; CDR3 protein: CAWSPLQGYTF; CDR3 DNA: TGTGCCTGGAGTCCTCTACAGGGCTACACCTTC
clone size: -; J gene: TRBJ2-1; V gene: TRBV6-6; D gene: TRBD2; CDR3 protein: CASSYGLAGAGEQFF; CDR3 DNA: TGTGCCAGCAGTTACGGACTAGCGGGAGCCGGTGAGCAGTTCTTC
clone size: -; J gene: TRBJ1-3; V gene: TRBV6-2/TRBV6-3; D gene: -; CDR3 protein: CASSYLSPGNTIYF; CDR3 DNA: TGTGCCAGCAGTTACTTGAGCCCTGGAAACACCATATATTTT
clone size: -; J gene: TRBJ2-7; V gene: TRBV21-1; D gene: -; CDR3 protein: CASSCYGRPYEQYF; CDR3 DNA: TGTGCCAGCAGCTGTTATGGGCGCCCCTACGAGCAGTACTTC
clone size: -; J gene: TRBJ1-3; V gene: TRBV18; D gene: TRBD1; CDR3 protein: CASSPKGQGLSNTIYF; CDR3 DNA: TGTGCCAGCTCACCAAAGGGACAGGGATTGTCGAACACCATATATTTT
clone size: few; J gene: TRBJ2-1; V gene: TRBV4-2; D gene: -; CDR3 protein: CASSQRAGSSYNEQFF; CDR3 DNA: TGTGCCAGCAGCCAAAGGGCGGGAAGCTCCTACAATGAGCAGTTCTTC
clone size: -; J gene: TRBJ2-2; V gene: TRBV5-1; D gene: TRBD1; CDR3 protein: CATRGSGELFF; CDR3 DNA: TGCGCCACCAGGGGGTCCGGGGAGCTGTTTTTT
clone size: -; J gene: TRBJ2-7; V gene: TRBV4-3; D gene: -; CDR3 protein: CASSQGQVAYEQYF; CDR3 DNA: TGCGCCAGCAGCCAAGGTCAGGTGGCCTACGAGCAGTACTTC
clone size: -; J gene: TRBJ2-7; V gene: TRBV30; D gene: TRBD2; CDR3 protein: CAWSHGLAGAYEQYF; CDR3 DNA: TGTGCCTGGAGTCATGGACTAGCGGGGGCCTACGAGCAGTACTTC
clone size: -; J gene: TRBJ2-1; V gene: TRBV6-6; D gene: TRBD2; CDR3 protein: CASSLTDSGSSYNEQFF; CDR3 DNA: TGTGCCAGCAGTCTGACAGATAGCGGGAGCTCCTACAATGAGCAGTTCTTC
clone size: -; J gene: TRBJ1-2; V gene: TRBV6-1; D gene: -; CDR3 protein: CASSERGYTF; CDR3 DNA: TGTGCCAGCAGTGAAAGAGGCTACACCTTC
clone size: -; J gene: TRBJ2-7; V gene: TRBV7-6; D gene: TRBD2; CDR3 protein: CASSSLHSGSGHEQYF; CDR3 DNA: TGTGCCAGCAGCTCCCTCCATAGCGGGAGCGGGCACGAGCAGTACTTC
clone size: -; J gene: TRBJ1-1; V gene: TRBV19; D gene: -; CDR3 protein: CASSIGGRRNTEAFF; CDR3 DNA: TGTGCCAGTAGTATAGGGGGACGGAGGAACACTGAAGCTTTCTTT
clone size: -; J gene: TRBJ1-4; V gene: TRBV19; D gene: -; CDR3 protein: CASSILRVRVGRAKLFF; CDR3 DNA: TGTGCCAGTAGTATACTCCGGGTGAGGGTGGGACGTGCAAAACTGTTTTTT
clone size: -; J gene: TRBJ2-7; V gene: TRBV6-1; D gene: TRBD1; CDR3 protein: CASSEGLSGTGISYEQYF; CDR3 DNA: TGTGCCAGCAGTGAAGGGTTGTCTGGGACAGGGATCTCCTACGAGCAGTACTTC
clone size: -; J gene: TRBJ2-5; V gene: TRBV11-3; D gene: -; CDR3 protein: CASSLGQETQYF; CDR3 DNA: TGTGCCAGCAGCTTGGGTCAAGAGACCCAGTACTTC
clone size: -; J gene: TRBJ2-3; V gene: TRBV29-1; D gene: TRBD2; CDR3 protein: CSVSPRGNTDTQYF; CDR3 DNA: TGCAGCGTTAGTCCGCGGGGGAACACAGATACGCAGTATTTT
clone size: -; J gene: TRBJ1-2; V gene: TRBV30; D gene: -; CDR3 protein: CAWSVPGLGYTF; CDR3 DNA: TGTGCCTGGAGTGTACCGGGATTGGGCTACACCTTC
clone size: -; J gene: TRBJ2-7; V gene: TRBV7-8; D gene: TRBD2; CDR3 protein: CASSLGSGGAGFSYEQYF; CDR3 DNA: TGTGCCAGCAGCTTAGGTAGCGGGGGGGCCGGTTTTTCCTACGAGCAGTACTTC
clone size: -; J gene: TRBJ2-5; V gene: TRBV6-1; D gene: TRBD2; CDR3 protein: CASSEAGGRVETQYF; CDR3 DNA: TGTGCCAGCAGTGAAGCAGGCGGGAGAGTCGAGACCCAGTACTTC
clone size: -; J gene: TRBJ1-3; V gene: TRBV10-3; D gene: -; CDR3 protein: CAIKAERFGNTIYF; CDR3 DNA: TGTGCCATCAAGGCAGAACGCTTTGGAAACACCATATATTTT
clone size: -; J gene: TRBJ1-1; V gene: TRBV6-5; D gene: -; CDR3 protein: CASSYSKPQGTTEAFF; CDR3 DNA: TGTGCCAGCAGTTACTCGAAACCACAGGGAACCACTGAAGCTTTCTTT
clone size: -; J gene: TRBJ2-3; V gene: TRBV5-1; D gene: -; CDR3 protein: CASSVGGQSTDTQYF; CDR3 DNA: TGCGCCAGCAGCGTGGGCGGGCAGAGTACAGATACGCAGTATTTT
clone size: once; J gene: TRBJ1-2; V gene: TRBV19; D gene: TRBD1; CDR3 protein: CASSTDRGLSGGYTF; CDR3 DNA: TGTGCCAGTAGTACGGACAGGGGGCTATCGGGAGGCTACACCTTC
clone size: -; J gene: TRBJ2-2; V gene: TRBV21-1; D gene: -; CDR3 protein: CASSHGGYTGELFF; CDR3 DNA: TGTGCCAGCTCTCACGGGGGGTACACCGGGGAGCTGTTTTTT
clone size: -; J gene: TRBJ2-7; V gene: TRBV18; D gene: -; CDR3 protein: CASSPPGQINYEQYF; CDR3 DNA: TGTGCCAGCTCACCACCCGGACAGATAAACTACGAGCAGTACTTC
clone size: -; J gene: TRBJ2-5; V gene: TRBV24-1; D gene: TRBD2; CDR3 protein: CATAGGGQETQYF; CDR3 DNA: TGTGCCACCGCCGGGGGGGGGCAAGAGACCCAGTACTTC
clone size: -; J gene: TRBJ1-2; V gene: TRBV7-2; D gene: -; CDR3 protein: CASSANMGDNFGYTF; CDR3 DNA: TGTGCCAGCAGCGCCAATATGGGGGATAACTTTGGCTACACCTTC
clone size: -; J gene: TRBJ1-6; V gene: TRBV6-5; D gene: -; CDR3 protein: CASRVLNSPLHF; CDR3 DNA: TGTGCCAGCAGAGTTTTAAATTCACCCCTCCACTTT
clone size: -; J gene: TRBJ2-7; V gene: TRBV2; D gene: -; CDR3 protein: CASSAQTYYEEQYF; CDR3 DNA: TGTGCCAGCAGCGCCCAAACCTATTACGAAGAGCAGTACTTC
clone size: -; J gene: TRBJ1-1; V gene: TRBV5-1; D gene: TRBD1; CDR3 protein: CASRGDRQNTEAFF; CDR3 DNA: TGCGCCAGCAGAGGGGACAGACAGAACACTGAAGCTTTCTTT
clone size: -; J gene: TRBJ2-3; V gene: TRBV19; D gene: -; CDR3 protein: CASSTTQGSSTDTQYF; CDR3 DNA: TGTGCCAGTAGTACGACCCAGGGATCTAGCACAGATACGCAGTATTTT
clone size: few; J gene: TRBJ1-1; V gene: TRBV4-2; D gene: TRBD1; CDR3 protein: CASSQNSGTGKAFF; CDR3 DNA: TGTGCCAGCAGCCAGAACTCCGGGACAGGGAAAGCTTTCTTT
clone size: -; J gene: TRBJ1-5; V gene: TRBV19; D gene: -; CDR3 protein: CASSIDHRVGNQPQHF; CDR3 DNA: TGTGCCAGTAGTATAGATCATCGGGTCGGAAATCAGCCCCAGCATTTT
clone size: -; J gene: TRBJ2-2; V gene: TRBV6-4; D gene: TRBD1; CDR3 protein: CASSDSAKGATGELFF; CDR3 DNA: TGTGCCAGCAGTGACTCGGCGAAGGGGGCGACCGGGGAGCTGTTTTTT
clone size: -; J gene: TRBJ1-1; V gene: TRBV5-1; D gene: -; CDR3 protein: CASRAMDAEAFF; CDR3 DNA: TGCGCCAGCAGGGCGATGGATGCTGAAGCTTTCTTT
clone size: -; J gene: TRBJ2-5; V gene: TRBV19; D gene: TRBD1; CDR3 protein: CASSMESGQGAQETQYF; CDR3 DNA: TGTGCCAGTAGTATGGAAAGCGGACAGGGGGCCCAAGAGACCCAGTACTTC
clone size: few; J gene: TRBJ1-5; V gene: TRBV7-2; D gene: -; CDR3 protein: CASSPREGQPQHF; CDR3 DNA: TGTGCCAGCAGCCCCAGGGAGGGGCAGCCCCAGCATTTT
clone size: -; J gene: TRBJ2-7; V gene: TRBV19; D gene: TRBD1; CDR3 protein: CASSEIRDRAYEQYF; CDR3 DNA: TGTGCCAGTAGTGAGATACGGGACAGGGCCTACGAGCAGTACTTC
clone size: -; J gene: TRBJ2-2; V gene: TRBV7-3; D gene: TRBD2; CDR3 protein: CASSLSPLTGLAGGRVTGELFF; CDR3 DNA: TGTGCCAGCAGCTTATCCCCCCTGACCGGACTAGCGGGGGGGCGTGTCACCGGGGAGCTGTTTTTT
clone size: -; J gene: TRBJ1-4; V gene: TRBV3-1/TRBV3-2; D gene: -; CDR3 protein: CASSQEFGAGGEKLFF; CDR3 DNA: TGTGCCAGCAGCCAAGAGTTCGGGGCAGGTGGTGAAAAACTGTTTTTT
clone size: -; J gene: TRBJ2-7; V gene: TRBV21-1; D gene: -; CDR3 protein: CASSTSYGPLYEQYF; CDR3 DNA: TGTGCCAGCAGCACCTCGTACGGACCACTCTACGAGCAGTACTTC